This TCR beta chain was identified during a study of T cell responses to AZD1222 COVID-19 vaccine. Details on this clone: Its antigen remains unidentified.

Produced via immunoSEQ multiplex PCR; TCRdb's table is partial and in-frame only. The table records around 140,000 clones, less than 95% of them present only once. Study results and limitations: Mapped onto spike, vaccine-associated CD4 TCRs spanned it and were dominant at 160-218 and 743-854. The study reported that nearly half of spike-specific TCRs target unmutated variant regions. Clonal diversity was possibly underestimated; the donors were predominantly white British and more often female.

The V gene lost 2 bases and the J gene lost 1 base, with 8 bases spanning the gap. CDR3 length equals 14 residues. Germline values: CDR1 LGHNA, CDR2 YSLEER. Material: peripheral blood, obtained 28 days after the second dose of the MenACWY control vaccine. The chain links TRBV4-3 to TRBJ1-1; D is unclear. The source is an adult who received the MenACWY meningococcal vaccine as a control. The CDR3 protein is CASSQSGKNTEAFF. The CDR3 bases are TGCGCCAGCAGCCAAAGCGGCAAGAACACTGAAGCTTTCTTT.